Detailed here is one TCR beta chain. Its antigen remains unidentified. The V and J ends lost 6 bases and 6 bases, in that order; junction bases with no gene match: 13. The CDR3 is made up of 15 amino acids. The germline CDR1 and CDR2 sequences are SQVTM and ANQGSEA. This sample stems from a study of OX40 agonist ivuxolimab in advanced cancers. Study findings and constraints: Averaged across samples, CD8+ T cells carried more expanded clones than CD4+ did. Some nonresponders additionally presented with little normalized T-cell clonal expansion. At 0.1 to 3.0 mg/kg, clonal expansion of CD4+ and CD8+ blood T cells had occurred by week 6.

Generated by immunoSEQ multiplex PCR, the TCRdb table keeps only in-frame clones and is missing some. The data contain 45,000 to 60,000 clones, roughly four fifths of them singletons. V usage is TRBV29-1 and J usage is TRBJ1-4; 7 positions match TRBD1. This TCR came from an adult with an advanced solid tumor such as melanoma, head and neck, liver or kidney cancer. The sample in question was CD4+ or CD8+ T cells sorted from blood, obtained in a trial of the OX40 agonist ivuxolimab. CDR3 in amino acids: CSVIDRDVTYEKLFF. The CDR3 DNA follows: TGCAGCGTGATAGACAGGGATGTAACCTATGAAAAACTGTTTTTT.